This T cell receptor beta chain was found in a study of molecular identifiers for immune sequencing clone quantification. Turning to this clonotype: Its matching antigen is unknown.

This CDR3 is 16 amino acids long. Listed TCR primers and previously described methods were used for bulk TCR libraries. TCRdb re-called the PCR reads with MiXCR, one entry per CDR3 protein. The repertoire has about 510,000 distinct CDR3 sequences, about 25% of them found once; the top ten carry around 0.79%. Study-wide results and limits: Single-cell amounts of spiked Jurkat TCR RNA were reportedly detectable among about a million naive cells.

Sequences were obtained from naive CD8+ T cells from blood, with Jurkat cell RNA spiked in. Subset defined: FACS-sorted CD8+CD4-CCR7+CD45RA+ naive T cells. This sequence was found in a human donor in good health. Some libraries in this study had Jurkat cell RNA spiked in. This chain uses TRBV3-2 with TRBJ2-7; the D call TRBD1 from the table was never checked on the DNA. TRBV3-2 is deemed a pseudogene. The CDR3 reads CASSQELFGGNYEQYF. In nucleotides, the CDR3 is TGTGCCAGCAGCCAAGAGTTGTTCGGGGGTAACTACGAGCAGTACTTC.